The text below deals with one TCR beta chain. Its antigen is not identified. The sample originates from a study of cytotoxic CD8 clonotypes in ibrutinib-treated CLL. About the research overall: Response sampling took place at median roughly 12 months of treatment, range 6 to 36. Mean per-sample yields comprised 255,043 productive templates and 75,000 to 95,000 productive rearrangements.

Study-wide results and limits: Clonality grew at ibrutinib response; at progression, it decreased back toward baseline.

CDR1 is SGHTA, CDR2 FQGTGA, per germline. Trimming removed 4 bases from V and 6 bases from J, with 17 bases in between. This CDR3 spans 15 amino acids. Depths of 1 in 200,000 to 1 in 1 million T cells were the sequencing target. Only in-frame clones appear in the TCRdb table, and some are missing; sequencing was by immunoSEQ multiplex PCR. The sample consists of approximately 190,000 clones, about three quarters of them appearing once. This receptor was identified in a human donor with chronic lymphocytic leukemia. The sample consisted of PBMCs, taken after 12 months of ibrutinib treatment. The V gene is TRBV7-3, the J gene TRBJ2-3; D is possibly TRBD2 (6 bases). CDR3 nucleotides: TGTGCCAGCAGCTCGACTGGGGGGAGAGTGGATACGCAGTATTTT. It encodes CASSSTGGRVDTQYF.